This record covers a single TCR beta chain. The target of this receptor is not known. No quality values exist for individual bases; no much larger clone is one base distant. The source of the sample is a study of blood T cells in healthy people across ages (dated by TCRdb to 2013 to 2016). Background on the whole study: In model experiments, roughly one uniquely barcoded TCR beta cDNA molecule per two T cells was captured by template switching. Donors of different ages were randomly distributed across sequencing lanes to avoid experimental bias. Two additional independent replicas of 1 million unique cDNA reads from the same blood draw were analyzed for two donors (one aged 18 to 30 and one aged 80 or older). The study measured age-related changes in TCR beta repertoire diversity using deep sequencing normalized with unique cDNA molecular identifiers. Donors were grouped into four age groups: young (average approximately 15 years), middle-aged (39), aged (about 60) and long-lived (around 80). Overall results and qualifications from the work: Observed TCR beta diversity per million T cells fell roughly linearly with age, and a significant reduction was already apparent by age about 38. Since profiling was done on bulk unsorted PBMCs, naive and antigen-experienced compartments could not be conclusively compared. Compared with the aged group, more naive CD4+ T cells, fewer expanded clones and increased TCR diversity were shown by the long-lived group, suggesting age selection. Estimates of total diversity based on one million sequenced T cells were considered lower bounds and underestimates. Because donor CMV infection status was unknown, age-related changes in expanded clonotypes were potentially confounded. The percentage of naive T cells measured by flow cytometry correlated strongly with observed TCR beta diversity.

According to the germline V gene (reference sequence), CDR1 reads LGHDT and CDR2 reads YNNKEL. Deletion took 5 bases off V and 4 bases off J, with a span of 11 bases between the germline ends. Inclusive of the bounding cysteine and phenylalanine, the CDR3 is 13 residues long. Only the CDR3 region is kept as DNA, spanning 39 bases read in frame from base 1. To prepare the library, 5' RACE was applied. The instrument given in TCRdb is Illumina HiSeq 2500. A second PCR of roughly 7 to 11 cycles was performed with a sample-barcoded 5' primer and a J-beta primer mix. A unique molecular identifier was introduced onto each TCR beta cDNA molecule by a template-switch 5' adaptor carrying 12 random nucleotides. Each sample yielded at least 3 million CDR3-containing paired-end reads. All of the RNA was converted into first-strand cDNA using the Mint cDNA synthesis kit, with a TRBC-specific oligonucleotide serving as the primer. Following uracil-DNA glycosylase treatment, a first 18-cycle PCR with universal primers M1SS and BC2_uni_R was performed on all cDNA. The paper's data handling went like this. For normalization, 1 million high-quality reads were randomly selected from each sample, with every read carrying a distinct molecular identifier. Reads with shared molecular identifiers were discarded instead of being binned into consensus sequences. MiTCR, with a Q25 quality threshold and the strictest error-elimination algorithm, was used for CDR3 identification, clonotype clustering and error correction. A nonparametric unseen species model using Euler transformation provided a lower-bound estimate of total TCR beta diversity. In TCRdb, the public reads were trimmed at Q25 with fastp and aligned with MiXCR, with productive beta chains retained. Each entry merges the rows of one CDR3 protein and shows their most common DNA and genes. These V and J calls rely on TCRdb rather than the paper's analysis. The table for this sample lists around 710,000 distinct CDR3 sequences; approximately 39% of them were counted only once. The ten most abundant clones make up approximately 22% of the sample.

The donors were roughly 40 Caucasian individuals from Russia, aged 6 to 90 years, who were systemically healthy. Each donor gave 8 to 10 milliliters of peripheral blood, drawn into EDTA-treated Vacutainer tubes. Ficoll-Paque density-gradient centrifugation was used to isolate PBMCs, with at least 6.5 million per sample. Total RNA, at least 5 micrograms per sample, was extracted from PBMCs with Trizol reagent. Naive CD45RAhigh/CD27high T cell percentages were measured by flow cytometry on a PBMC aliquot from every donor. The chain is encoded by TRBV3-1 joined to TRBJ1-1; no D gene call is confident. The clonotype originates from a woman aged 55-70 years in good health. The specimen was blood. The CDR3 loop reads CASSSLGVTEAFF. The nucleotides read TGTGCCAGCAGCTCCCTTGGGGTCACTGAAGCTTTCTTT.